The clone carrying this T cell receptor (beta chain) is medium-sized. The antigen is unknown. The germline CDR1 and CDR2 sequences are SGHDN and FVKESK. CDR3 length equals 16 residues. Trimming shortened V by 2 bases and J by 3 bases, and 16 bases separated the two germline ends. This entry is derived from a study of liver allograft versus peripheral blood T cells. Overall study: Repertoires of T cell receptors in transplanted livers were compared with recipients' peripheral blood repertoires.

Broader study findings: Reported data describe T cell receptor repertoires within liver allografts as differing from those in peripheral blood.

One entry per CDR3 protein results from TCRdb running MiXCR on the reads. The repertoire holds roughly 2,700 distinct CDR3 sequences, with about a sixth as singletons. The TCR originated in a human patient who had a liver transplant. Some T cells may be transferred from the graft donor. This chain links TRBV14 with TRBJ1-2; no clear D gene. CDR3 DNA sequence: TGTGCCAGCAGCCAAAGAGGCCCCCGAGGAGACTATGGCTACACCTTC. Amino acid sequence: CASSQRGPRGDYGYTF.